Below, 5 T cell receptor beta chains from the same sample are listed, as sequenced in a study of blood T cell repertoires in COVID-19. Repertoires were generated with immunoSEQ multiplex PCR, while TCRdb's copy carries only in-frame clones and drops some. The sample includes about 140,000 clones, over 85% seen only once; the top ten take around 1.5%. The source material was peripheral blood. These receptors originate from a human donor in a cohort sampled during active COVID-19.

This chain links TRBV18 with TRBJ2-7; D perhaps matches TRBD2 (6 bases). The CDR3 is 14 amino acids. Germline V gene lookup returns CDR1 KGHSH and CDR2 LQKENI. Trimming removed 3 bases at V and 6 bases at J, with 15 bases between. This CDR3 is CASSPVLLEGEQYF. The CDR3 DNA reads TGTGCCAGCTCACCGGTTCTCTTGGAGGGCGAGCAGTACTTC.

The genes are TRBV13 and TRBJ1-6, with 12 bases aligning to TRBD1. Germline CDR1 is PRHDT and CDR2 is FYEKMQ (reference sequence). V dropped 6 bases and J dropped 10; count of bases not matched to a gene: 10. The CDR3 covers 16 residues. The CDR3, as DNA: TGTGCCAGCAGTTATTACCGGGACAGGGGGCAGTCACCCCTCCACTTT. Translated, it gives CASSYYRDRGQSPLHF.

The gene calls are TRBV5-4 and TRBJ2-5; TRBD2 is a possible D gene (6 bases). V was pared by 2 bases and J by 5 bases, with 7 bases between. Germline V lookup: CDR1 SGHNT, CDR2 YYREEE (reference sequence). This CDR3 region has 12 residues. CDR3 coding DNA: TGTGCCAGCAGCTTTGGAGGGGAGACCCAGTACTTC. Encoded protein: CASSFGGETQYF. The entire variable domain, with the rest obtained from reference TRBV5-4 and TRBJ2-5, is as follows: ETGVTQSPTHLIKTRGQQVTLRCSSQSGHNTVSWYQQALGQGPQFIFQYYREEENGRGNFPPRFSGLQFPNYSSELNVNALELDDSALYLCASSFGGETQYFGPGTRLLVL.

The CDR3 DNA is TGTGCCAGCAGTACAGGGGTGAACACTGAAGCTTTCTTT. Translated, it gives CASSTGVNTEAFF. The chain joins TRBV25-1 to TRBJ1-1; 7 nucleotides match TRBD1. V dropped 5 bases and J dropped 0; count of bases not matched to a gene: 0. CDR3 length equals 13 residues. The germline CDR1 and CDR2 sequences are MGHDK and SYGVNS.

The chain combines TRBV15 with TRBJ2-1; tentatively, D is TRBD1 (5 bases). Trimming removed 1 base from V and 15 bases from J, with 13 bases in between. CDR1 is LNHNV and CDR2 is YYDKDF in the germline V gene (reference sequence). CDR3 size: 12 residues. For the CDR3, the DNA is TGTGCCACCAGCAGAGGTCGACAGTATCCGTTCTTC. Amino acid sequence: CATSRGRQYPFF.